The 5 T cell receptor beta chains in this list originate from one sample, sequenced in a study of cytomegalovirus exposure and HLA in healthy donors. The PCR employed 60 Vbeta primers together with 13 Jbeta primers. Here immunoSEQ multiplex PCR was the method, and the copy in TCRdb shows in-frame clones only, minus some. In the table there are 150,000 to 200,000 clones, 79% of which are singletons. Material: PBMCs. Every receptor here comes from a woman aged 45-59 years in good health and CMV-seronegative.

The chain joins TRBV6-5 to TRBJ2-5; 8 nucleotides line up with TRBD2. The CDR3 spans 13 residues. V shed 10 bases and J 5 bases; nucleotides not matched to a gene: 9. The germline V gene encodes CDR1 MNHEY and CDR2 SVGAGI. In DNA, the CDR3 is TGTGCCATACAACTAGCGGAGAAGGAGACCCAGTACTTC. This codes for CAIQLAEKETQYF.

The chain employs TRBV4-3 and TRBJ1-2; D is ambiguous. In germline, CDR1 is LGHNA, CDR2 YSLEER. The CDR3 extends over 14 amino acids. Trimming stripped 0 bases from V and 0 bases from J, with 5 bases between. The CDR3 region is CASSQDVANYGYTF. The CDR3, as DNA: TGCGCCAGCAGCCAAGATGTAGCTAACTATGGCTACACCTTC.

The J gene is TRBJ2-3, the V gene TRBV9, with D possibly matching TRBD1 (8 bases). V was pared by 4 bases and J by 2 bases, with 14 bases between. Germline CDR1 is SGDLS and CDR2 is YYNGEE. The CDR3 has 15 residues. This CDR3 reads CASSQTGDYTDTQYF. The CDR3 nucleotides read TGTGCCAGCAGCCAGACAGGGGACTACACAGATACGCAGTATTTT.

The gene calls are TRBV5-4 and TRBJ2-7; 9 bases match TRBD1. Trimming cost V 9 bases and J 2 bases; bases outside gene matches: 9. Germline V gene data show CDR1 as SGHNT and CDR2 as YYREEE (reference sequence). This CDR3 spans 14 amino acids. Here the CDR3 reads CATRDRVTPYEQYF. The CDR3 DNA reads as TGTGCCACACGGGACAGGGTCACCCCCTACGAGCAGTACTTC.

This chain joins TRBV9 and TRBJ2-5; 8 bases map to TRBD1. Germline V CDR1 and CDR2: SGDLS, YYNGEE. The CDR3 totals 15 residues. With 4 bases clipped from V and 9 bases from J, the junction kept 14 bases outside the gene matches. CDR3 amino acids: CASSPRWGQAAAQYF. The CDR3 bases are TGTGCCAGCAGCCCGCGGTGGGGACAGGCAGCGGCCCAGTACTTC. Using reference TRBV9 and TRBJ2-5 for the parts outside the CDR3, the full variable domain is DSGVTQTPKHLITATGQRVTLRCSPRSGDLSVYWYQQSLDQGLQFLIQYYNGEERAKGNILERFSAQQFPDLHSELNLSSLELGDSALYFCASSPRWGQAAAQYFGPGTRLLVL.